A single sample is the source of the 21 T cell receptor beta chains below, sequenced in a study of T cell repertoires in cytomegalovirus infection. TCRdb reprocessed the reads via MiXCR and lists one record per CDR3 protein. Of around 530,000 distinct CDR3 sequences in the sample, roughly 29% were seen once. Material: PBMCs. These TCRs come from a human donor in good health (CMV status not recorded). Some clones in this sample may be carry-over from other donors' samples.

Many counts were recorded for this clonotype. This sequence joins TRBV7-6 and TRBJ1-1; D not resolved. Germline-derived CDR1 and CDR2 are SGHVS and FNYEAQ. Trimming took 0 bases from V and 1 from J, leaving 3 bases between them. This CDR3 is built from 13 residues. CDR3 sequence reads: CASSLAGNTEAFF. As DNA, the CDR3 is TGTGCCAGCAGCTTAGCAGGGAACACTGAAGCTTTCTTT.

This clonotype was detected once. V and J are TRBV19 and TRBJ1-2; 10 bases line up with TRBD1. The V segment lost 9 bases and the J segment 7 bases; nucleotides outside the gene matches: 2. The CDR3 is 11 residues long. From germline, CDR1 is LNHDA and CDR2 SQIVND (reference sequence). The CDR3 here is CASRTGGGYTF. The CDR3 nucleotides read TGTGCCAGCCGGACAGGGGGTGGCTACACCTTC.

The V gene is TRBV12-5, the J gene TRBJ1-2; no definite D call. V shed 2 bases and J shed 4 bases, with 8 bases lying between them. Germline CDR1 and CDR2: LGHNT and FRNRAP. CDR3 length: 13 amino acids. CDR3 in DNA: TGTGCTAGTGGTTTGCCGCCCGGCTATGGCTACACCTTC. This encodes CASGLPPGYGYTF.

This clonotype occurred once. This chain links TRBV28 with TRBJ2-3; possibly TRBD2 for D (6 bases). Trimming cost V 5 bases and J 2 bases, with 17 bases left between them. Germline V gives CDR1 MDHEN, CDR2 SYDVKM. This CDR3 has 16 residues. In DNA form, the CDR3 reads TGTGCCAGCAGTCCCGGTCTAGCGCGAGCCACAGATACGCAGTATTTT. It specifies CASSPGLARATDTQYF.

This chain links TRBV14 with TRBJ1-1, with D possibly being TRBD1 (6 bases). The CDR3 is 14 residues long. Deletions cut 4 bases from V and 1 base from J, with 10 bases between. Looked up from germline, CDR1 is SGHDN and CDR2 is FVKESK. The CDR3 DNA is TGTGCCAGCAGCCCCATGACAGGGAACACTGAAGCTTTCTTT. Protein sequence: CASSPMTGNTEAFF.

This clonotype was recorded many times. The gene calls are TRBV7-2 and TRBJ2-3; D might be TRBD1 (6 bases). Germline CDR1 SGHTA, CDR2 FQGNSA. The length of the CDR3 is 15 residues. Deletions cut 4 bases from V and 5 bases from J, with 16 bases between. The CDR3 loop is CASSWKGGSEDTQYF. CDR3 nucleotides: TGTGCCAGCAGCTGGAAAGGGGGTTCGGAAGATACGCAGTATTTT.

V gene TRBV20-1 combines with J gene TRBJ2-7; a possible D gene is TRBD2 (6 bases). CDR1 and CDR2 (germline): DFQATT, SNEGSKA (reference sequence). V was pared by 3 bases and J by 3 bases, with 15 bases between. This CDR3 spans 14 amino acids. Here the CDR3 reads CSASIGGGGYEQYF. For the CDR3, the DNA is TGCAGTGCTAGTATCGGGGGAGGCGGCTACGAGCAGTACTTC.

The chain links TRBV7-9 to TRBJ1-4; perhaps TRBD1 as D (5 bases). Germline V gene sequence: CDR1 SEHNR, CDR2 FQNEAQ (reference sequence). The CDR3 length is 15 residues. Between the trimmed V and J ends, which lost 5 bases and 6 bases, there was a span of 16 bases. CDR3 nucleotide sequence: TGTGCCAGCAGCGATTTCTCGGGGCCGGATGAAAAACTGTTTTTT. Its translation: CASSDFSGPDEKLFF.

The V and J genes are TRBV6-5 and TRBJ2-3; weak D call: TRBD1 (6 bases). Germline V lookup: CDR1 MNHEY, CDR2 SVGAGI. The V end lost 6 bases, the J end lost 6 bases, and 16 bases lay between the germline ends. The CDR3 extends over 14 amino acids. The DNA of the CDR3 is TGTGCCAGCAGAAGGACAGTAATCCCGGATACGCAGTATTTT. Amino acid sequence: CASRRTVIPDTQYF.

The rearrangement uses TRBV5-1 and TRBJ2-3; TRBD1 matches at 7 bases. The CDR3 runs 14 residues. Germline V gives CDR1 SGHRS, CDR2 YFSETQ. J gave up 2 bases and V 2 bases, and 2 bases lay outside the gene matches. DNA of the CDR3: TGCGCCAGCAGCTTAGGACAGGACACAGATACGCAGTATTTT. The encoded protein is CASSLGQDTDTQYF.

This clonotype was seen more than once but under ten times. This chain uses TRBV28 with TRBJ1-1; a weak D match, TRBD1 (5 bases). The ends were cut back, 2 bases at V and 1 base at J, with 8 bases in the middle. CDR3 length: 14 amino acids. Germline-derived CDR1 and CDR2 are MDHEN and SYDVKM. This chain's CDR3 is CASSLATANTEAFF. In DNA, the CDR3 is TGTGCCAGCAGTTTAGCGACAGCGAACACTGAAGCTTTCTTT.

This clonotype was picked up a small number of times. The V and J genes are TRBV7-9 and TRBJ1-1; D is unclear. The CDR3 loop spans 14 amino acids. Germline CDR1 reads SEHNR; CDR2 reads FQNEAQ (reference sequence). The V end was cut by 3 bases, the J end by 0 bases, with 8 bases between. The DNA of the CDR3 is TGTGCCAGCAGCTTTTCCAAGGTGAACACTGAAGCTTTCTTT. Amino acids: CASSFSKVNTEAFF.

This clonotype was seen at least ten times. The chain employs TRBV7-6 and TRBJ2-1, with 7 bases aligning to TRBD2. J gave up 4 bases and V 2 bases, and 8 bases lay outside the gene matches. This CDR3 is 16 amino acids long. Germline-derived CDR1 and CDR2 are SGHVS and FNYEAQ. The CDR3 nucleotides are TGTGCCAGCAGCTTAAGGGCTAATAGCGGGTACAATGAGCAGTTCTTC. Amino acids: CASSLRANSGYNEQFF.

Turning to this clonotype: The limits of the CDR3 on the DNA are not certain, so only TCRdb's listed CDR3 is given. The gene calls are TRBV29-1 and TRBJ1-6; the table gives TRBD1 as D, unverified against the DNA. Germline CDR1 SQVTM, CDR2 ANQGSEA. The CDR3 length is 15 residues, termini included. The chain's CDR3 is CSVEVRARGNSPLHF.

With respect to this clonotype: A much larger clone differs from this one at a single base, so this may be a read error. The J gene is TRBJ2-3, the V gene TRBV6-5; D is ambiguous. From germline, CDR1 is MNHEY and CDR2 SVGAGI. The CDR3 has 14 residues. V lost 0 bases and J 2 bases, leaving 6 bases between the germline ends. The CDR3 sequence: CASSYSQFTDTQYF. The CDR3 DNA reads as TGTGCCAGCAGTTACTCGCAATTCACAGATACGCAGTATTTT.

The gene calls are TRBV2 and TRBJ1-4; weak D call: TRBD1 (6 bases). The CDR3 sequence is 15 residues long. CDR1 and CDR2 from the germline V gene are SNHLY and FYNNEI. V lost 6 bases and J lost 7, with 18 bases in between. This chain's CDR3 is CASSGTGQLSEKLFF. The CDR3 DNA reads TGTGCCAGCAGCGGTACAGGGCAACTAAGTGAAAAACTGTTTTTT.

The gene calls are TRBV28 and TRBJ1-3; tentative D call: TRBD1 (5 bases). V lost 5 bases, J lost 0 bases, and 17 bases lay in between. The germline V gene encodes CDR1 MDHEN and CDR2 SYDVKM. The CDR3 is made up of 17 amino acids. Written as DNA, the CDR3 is TGTGCCAGCAGTGTTGGGCTCGGGGGGAACTCTGGAAACACCATATATTTT. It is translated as CASSVGLGGNSGNTIYF.

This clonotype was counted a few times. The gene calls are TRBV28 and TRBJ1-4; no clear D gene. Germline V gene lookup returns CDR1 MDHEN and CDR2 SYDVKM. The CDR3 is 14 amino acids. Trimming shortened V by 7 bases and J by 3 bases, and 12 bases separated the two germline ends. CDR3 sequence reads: CASMTLGANEKLFF. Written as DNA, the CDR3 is TGTGCCAGCATGACCTTAGGAGCTAATGAAAAACTGTTTTTT.

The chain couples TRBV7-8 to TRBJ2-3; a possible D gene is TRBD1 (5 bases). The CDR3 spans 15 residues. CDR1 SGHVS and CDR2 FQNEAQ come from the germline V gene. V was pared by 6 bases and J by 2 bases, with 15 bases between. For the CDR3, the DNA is TGTGCCAGCAGAGAAAAAGGGGCCCTCACAGATACGCAGTATTTT. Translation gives CASREKGALTDTQYF. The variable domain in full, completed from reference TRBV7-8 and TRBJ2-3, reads GAGVSQSPRYKVAKRGQDVALRCDPISGHVSLFWYQQALGQGPEFLTYFQNEAQLDKSGLPSDRFFAERPEGSVSTLKIQRTQQEDSAVYLCASREKGALTDTQYFGPGTRLTVL.

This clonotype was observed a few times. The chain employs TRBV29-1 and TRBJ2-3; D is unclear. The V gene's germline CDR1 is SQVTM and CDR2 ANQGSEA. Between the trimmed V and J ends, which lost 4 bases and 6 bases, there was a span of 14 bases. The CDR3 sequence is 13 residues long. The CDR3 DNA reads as TGCAGCGTTGTTCCCTATACGAGGGATACGCAGTATTTT. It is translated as CSVVPYTRDTQYF.

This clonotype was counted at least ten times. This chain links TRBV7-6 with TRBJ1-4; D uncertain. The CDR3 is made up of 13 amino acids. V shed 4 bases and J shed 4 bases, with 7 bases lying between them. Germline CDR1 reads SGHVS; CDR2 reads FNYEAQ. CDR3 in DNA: TGTGCCAGCAGCTACAACAGTAATGAAAAACTGTTTTTT. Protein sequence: CASSYNSNEKLFF.